This T cell receptor (beta chain) was obtained from a study of blood T cell repertoires in COVID-19. Some clones are missing from TCRdb's copy, which holds only in-frame ones; the method was immunoSEQ multiplex PCR. Counted here are a few hundred thousand clones, about 89% occurring once; the ten biggest clones make up about 7.8%. Looked up from germline, CDR1 is SGHDT and CDR2 is YYEEEE. Trimming shortened V by 2 bases and J by 1 base, and 13 bases separated the two germline ends. CDR3 size: 17 residues. The TCR comes from a woman aged 45-59 years who had recovered from COVID-19. The chain couples TRBV5-6 to TRBJ1-6, with D perhaps TRBD1 (5 bases). Input material: peripheral blood. CDR3 DNA sequence: TGTGCCAGCAGCTTCTTACAGGAGTGGTCCTATAATTCACCCCTCCACTTT. It codes for CASSFLQEWSYNSPLHF.